The 32 T cell receptor beta chains reported below all come from one sample, sequenced in a study of T cells in Graves' hyperthyroidism and ophthalmopathy. The source material, RNA transcripts, was used to amplify TCR beta CDR3 regions. The HTBI set primed first-round TCR CDR3 RT-PCR. TCRdb reprocessed the multiplex PCR reads with MiXCR, giving one entry per CDR3 protein. The table records about 360,000 distinct CDR3 sequences, roughly 13% of them present only once. Material for sequencing was blood. The receptor set was obtained from a woman under 30 with Graves' hyperthyroidism.

This clonotype was recorded many times. The CDR3 DNA follows: TGTGCCAGCAGCTTTCGAGCGGGGGGCCTCAATGAGCAGTTCTTC. This translates into CASSFRAGGLNEQFF. This chain links TRBV3-1 with TRBJ2-1, with 9 bases aligning to TRBD2. The ends lost 5 bases at V and 6 bases at J; junction bases unmatched: 8. Germline V gene data show CDR1 as LGHDT and CDR2 as YNNKEL (reference sequence). The CDR3 covers 15 residues.

The chain couples TRBV12-5 to TRBJ1-6; TRBD1 agrees at 10 bases. The CDR3 has 17 residues. CDR1 is LGHNT and CDR2 is FRNRAP in the germline V gene. V shed 2 bases and J 4 bases; nucleotides not matched to a gene: 5. CDR3 amino acids: CASGLPRTGGYNSPLHF. The CDR3 nucleotides read TGTGCTAGTGGTTTGCCAAGGACAGGGGGGTATAATTCACCCCTCCACTTT.

This clonotype was counted ten times or more. This rearrangement joins TRBV15 to TRBJ2-5; D is tentatively TRBD1 or TRBD2 (5 bases each). Trimming removed 5 bases from V and 5 bases from J, with 12 bases in between. The CDR3 consists of 13 residues. The germline V gene encodes CDR1 LNHNV and CDR2 YYDKDF (reference sequence). CDR3 sequence: CATSGGRAETQYF. CDR3 sequence (DNA): TGTGCCACCAGCGGGGGTCGGGCGGAGACCCAGTACTTC.

This clonotype was found many times. The J gene is TRBJ1-2, the V gene TRBV6-5, with 8 positions matching TRBD1. CDR1 MNHEY and CDR2 SVGAGI come from the germline V gene. The CDR3 spans 14 residues. Trimming at V came to 4 bases and at J to 5 bases, leaving 6 bases not matched to a gene. CDR3 coding DNA: TGTGCCAGCAGTTCCCCCGGACAGGGTTATGGCTACACCTTC. This translates into CASSSPGQGYGYTF.

This clonotype was recorded at least ten times. The chain employs TRBV28 and TRBJ1-1; 7 bases line up with TRBD1. The junction had 8 bases not matched to a gene; V was cut back by 9 bases and J by 4 bases. Germline V gene sequence: CDR1 MDHEN, CDR2 SYDVKM. The CDR3 totals 13 residues. The CDR3 sequence is CASISTGRTEAFF. For the CDR3, the DNA is TGTGCCAGTATATCGACAGGGCGCACTGAAGCTTTCTTT.

In this sample, this clonotype turned up many times. The rearrangement uses TRBV6-1 and TRBJ1-2, with D perhaps matching TRBD1 (6 bases). The CDR3 spans 12 residues. CDR1 and CDR2 (germline): MNHNS, SASEGT. The ends were cut back, 6 bases at V and 5 bases at J, with 10 bases in the middle. The CDR3 region has the DNA TGTGCCAGCAGCAGGGGTTATTATGGCTACACCTTC. This encodes CASSRGYYGYTF.

This clonotype occurred many times. The chain is built from TRBV5-5 and TRBJ1-1, with a tentative D call TRBD1 (5 bases). From germline, CDR1 is SGHKS and CDR2 YYEKEE (reference sequence). V was clipped by 1 base and J by 0 bases, with 13 bases between them. There are 16 residues in the CDR3. As DNA, the CDR3 is TGTGCCAGCAGCTTGTGGGGGGGAAGAATGAACACTGAAGCTTTCTTT. Protein product: CASSLWGGRMNTEAFF. Full variable domain (missing parts from reference TRBV5-5 and TRBJ1-1): DAGVTQSPTHLIKTRGQQVTLRCSPISGHKSVSWYQQVLGQGPQFIFQYYEKEERGRGNFPDRFSARQFPNYSSELNVNALLLGDSALYLCASSLWGGRMNTEAFFGQGTRLTVV.

To note about this clonotype: Mismatch with germline at one junction end may stem from a read error. This sequence joins TRBV7-3 and TRBJ1-2, with TRBD1 as a possible D gene (6 bases). Germline values: CDR1 SGHTA, CDR2 FQGTGA. CDR3 length: 15 amino acids. This CDR3 reads CANSSYIVNREGYTF. CDR3 DNA: TGTGCCAACAGCTCTTATATCGTCAACAGGGAAGGCTACACCTTC.

This chain joins TRBV11-2 and TRBJ2-1; 8 nucleotides align to TRBD1. CDR1 and CDR2 (germline): SGHAT, FQNNGV. This CDR3 spans 15 amino acids. The J segment lost 3 bases and the V segment lost 5 bases, leaving 6 bases of the junction unmatched. The CDR3 reads CASSPGQGCYNEQFF. The DNA for the CDR3 is TGTGCCAGCAGCCCTGGACAGGGCTGCTACAATGAGCAGTTCTTC.

This clonotype appeared many times. This chain connects TRBV5-6 to TRBJ2-7; D is possibly TRBD1 or TRBD2 (5 bases each). Per germline, CDR1 SGHDT and CDR2 YYEEEE. CDR3 length: 15 amino acids. V lost 4 bases and J 3 bases, leaving 17 bases between the germline ends. The CDR3 nucleotides are TGTGCCAGCAGCCCGAACCGGGGCCTCAACTACGAGCAGTACTTC. This sequence encodes CASSPNRGLNYEQYF.

This clonotype was seen a few times. The chain combines TRBV5-8 with TRBJ1-6, with 10 positions matching TRBD1. This CDR3 has 16 amino acids. Trimming cost V 3 bases and J 2 bases; bases outside gene matches: 2. Germline CDR1 is SGHTS and CDR2 is YDEGEE. In nucleotides, the CDR3 is TGTGCCAGCAGCTCGGGACAGGGGACCTATAATTCACCCCTCCACTTT. Translating it yields CASSSGQGTYNSPLHF.

This clonotype was seen at least ten times. The chain carries TRBV30 and TRBJ2-5, with D uncertain. Germline V gene sequence: CDR1 GTSNPN, CDR2 SVGIG (reference sequence). Trimming removed 3 bases at V and 1 base at J, with 0 bases between. The CDR3 totals 10 residues. The CDR3 coding sequence is TGTGCCTGGAGCCAAGAGACCCAGTACTTC. Protein sequence: CAWSQETQYF.

This clonotype has just a few counts. One base away lies a much larger clone, so this may be a sequencing read error. The CDR3 is CASRLGGSTEAFF. CDR3 DNA sequence: TGTGCCAGCAGACTTGGGGGAAGCACTGAAGCTTTCTTT. The rearrangement joins TRBV6-2 or TRBV6-3 to TRBJ1-1, with D perhaps matching TRBD1 (5 bases). This CDR3 spans 13 amino acids. V shed 6 bases and J shed 4 bases, with 12 bases lying between them. Germline V gene data show CDR1 as MNHEY and CDR2 as SVGEGT.

This clonotype showed up many times. This chain connects TRBV11-2 to TRBJ2-7; 10 bases fit TRBD1. Germline CDR1 and CDR2: SGHAT and FQNNGV. V lost 5 bases and J lost 2; bases outside the gene matches: 6. There are 15 residues in the CDR3. The CDR3 protein is CASSALTGGPYEQYF. CDR3 sequence (DNA): TGTGCCAGCAGCGCTCTGACAGGGGGCCCCTACGAGCAGTACTTC.

This clonotype was counted many times. The gene calls are TRBV14 and TRBJ2-5, with 8 nucleotides matching TRBD2. V dropped 0 bases and J dropped 2; count of bases not matched to a gene: 5. The V gene's germline CDR1 is SGHDN and CDR2 FVKESK. This CDR3 contains 16 residues. The CDR3 region is CASSQEGGGPQETQYF. The CDR3, as DNA: TGTGCCAGCAGCCAAGAGGGCGGGGGGCCTCAAGAGACCCAGTACTTC.

There are many counts of this clonotype. The chain links TRBV29-1 to TRBJ2-5; D is perhaps TRBD1 (8 bases). This CDR3 is built from 18 residues. Trimming left V 6 bases short and J 7 bases short, with 33 bases between. The V gene's germline CDR1 is SQVTM and CDR2 ANQGSEA. The DNA for the CDR3 is TGCAGCGTCGCAGCCCGGGACAGGTCGCGGGAGTTTATGGTGACCCAGTACTTC. Translated: CSVAARDRSREFMVTQYF.

This clonotype was recorded at least ten times. The J gene is TRBJ1-2, the V gene TRBV12-3 or TRBV12-4; tentatively, D is TRBD1 (6 bases). V was clipped by 2 bases and J by 5 bases, with 15 bases between them. The CDR3 runs 15 residues. The CDR3 is CASSLNVRGPYGYTF. In DNA, the CDR3 is TGTGCCAGCAGTTTAAATGTCAGGGGCCCGTATGGCTACACCTTC.

The chain joins TRBV6-1 to TRBJ2-3, with TRBD2 matching 7 bases. The CDR3 length is 14 residues. With 6 bases clipped from V and 6 bases from J, the junction kept 9 bases outside the gene matches. Per germline, CDR1 MNHNS and CDR2 SASEGT. The CDR3 DNA sequence: TGTGCCAGCAGCCGGACTAGGGTCTCGGATACGCAGTATTTT. Its translation: CASSRTRVSDTQYF.

V and J are TRBV10-3 and TRBJ1-2; 7 nucleotides line up with TRBD1. The length of the CDR3 is 15 residues. With 0 bases clipped from V and 7 bases from J, the junction kept 8 bases outside the gene matches. Germline CDR1 ENHRY, CDR2 SYGVKD. The chain's CDR3 is CAISESMIDRAGYTF. In DNA, the CDR3 is TGTGCCATCAGTGAGTCGATGATCGACAGGGCTGGCTACACCTTC.

This clonotype was detected only a few times. The chain joins TRBV6-2 or TRBV6-3 to TRBJ1-1; a possible D gene is TRBD1 (5 bases). The CDR3 has 15 amino acids. Germline values: CDR1 MNHEY, CDR2 SVGEGT. Trimming took off 5 bases at V and 4 bases at J, with 17 bases between the two ends. CDR3 coding DNA: TGTGCCAGCAGTGCAGGGATATGGAAGAGCACTGAAGCTTTCTTT. Translation gives CASSAGIWKSTEAFF.

The chain carries TRBV5-6 and TRBJ2-1, with 10 bases that match TRBD1. V lost 4 bases, J lost 6 bases, and 4 bases stayed unmatched. The CDR3 has 14 amino acids. Germline V lookup: CDR1 SGHDT, CDR2 YYEEEE. CDR3 nucleotide sequence: TGTGCCAGCAGCGCCCGGACAGGGGGCAATGAGCAGTTCTTC. It specifies CASSARTGGNEQFF.

This clonotype was seen a few times. The gene calls are TRBV18 and TRBJ1-3; 7 bases agree with TRBD1. This CDR3 spans 17 amino acids. Germline trimming cut 4 bases from V and 0 bases from J; bases unmatched to any gene: 9. Germline lookup yields CDR1 KGHSH and CDR2 LQKENI. This CDR3 is CASSLQTGTLSGNTIYF. The CDR3 DNA reads as TGTGCCAGCTCACTACAGACAGGGACTCTCTCTGGAAACACCATATATTTT.

Only a few counts were recorded for this clonotype. The V call is TRBV7-9, the J call TRBJ1-2, with TRBD1 identical over 9 bases. Germline-derived CDR1 and CDR2 are SEHNR and FQNEAQ (reference sequence). After removal of 6 bases from V and 12 bases from J, the junction contained 8 bases not matched to a gene. CDR3 length: 12 residues. The CDR3 DNA reads as TGTGCCAGCAGGCCGGACAGGGGAGACGACACCTTC. This gives the protein CASRPDRGDDTF.

The rearrangement links TRBV7-6 to TRBJ2-3; 14 nucleotides match TRBD2. V dropped 5 bases and J dropped 6; count of bases not matched to a gene: 10. Germline CDR1 reads SGHVS; CDR2 reads FNYEAQ. The length of the CDR3 is 17 residues. The CDR3 loop is CASSLESGTSGSDTQYF. The CDR3 nucleotides are TGTGCCAGCAGCCTGGAATCCGGGACTAGCGGGAGTGATACGCAGTATTTT.

This clonotype showed up many times. The chain is built from TRBV15 and TRBJ2-7; D is possibly TRBD2 (6 bases). The germline V gene encodes CDR1 LNHNV and CDR2 YYDKDF (reference sequence). This CDR3 spans 14 amino acids. V was cut by 0 bases and J by 5 bases, with 11 bases left in between. The CDR3, as DNA: TGTGCCACCAGCAGAGATCTAACGGGGGACGAGCAGTACTTC. Translation gives CATSRDLTGDEQYF.

In its sample, this clonotype was seen many times. This rearrangement joins TRBV20-1 to TRBJ2-7; D possibly matches TRBD1 or TRBD2 (5 bases each). The germline V gene encodes CDR1 DFQATT and CDR2 SNEGSKA (reference sequence). The CDR3 has 13 amino acids. Trimming shortened V by 3 bases and J by 4 bases, and 13 bases separated the two germline ends. The CDR3 DNA sequence: TGCAGTGCTAGGACCTGGGGGAGATACGAGCAGTACTTC. Translation: CSARTWGRYEQYF.

This clonotype appeared a few times. The V call is TRBV19, the J call TRBJ1-4; possible D gene TRBD1, 6 bases. Germline CDR1 reads LNHDA; CDR2 reads SQIVND (reference sequence). Trimming stripped 6 bases from V and 0 bases from J, with 14 bases between. This CDR3 has 16 residues. DNA of the CDR3: TGTGCCAGTAGATATTCGACAGGAGCAACTAATGAAAAACTGTTTTTT. Its protein is CASRYSTGATNEKLFF.

Ten or more counts support this clonotype. The chain carries TRBV9 and TRBJ2-2, with 9 bases lining up with TRBD1. The length of the CDR3 is 16 residues. With 3 bases clipped from V and 5 bases from J, the junction kept 8 bases outside the gene matches. Germline CDR1 SGDLS, CDR2 YYNGEE. CDR3 sequence (DNA): TGTGCCAGCAGCGGGCCGGGACAGGGTCAGACCGGGGAGCTGTTTTTT. Translation: CASSGPGQGQTGELFF.

This clonotype was detected ten times or more. This chain joins TRBV5-1 and TRBJ1-1, with unresolved D. The germline V and J ends were trimmed by 2 bases and 2 bases, with 10 bases remaining between them. CDR3 length: 14 residues. The germline gives CDR1 SGHRS, CDR2 YFSETQ. The CDR3 nucleotides are TGCGCCAGCAGCTTCCGGAGCGGAAACACTGAAGCTTTCTTT. Residues: CASSFRSGNTEAFF.

This clonotype was found many times. This chain connects TRBV7-3 to TRBJ2-2; D is uncertain. V gave up 2 bases and J gave up 2 bases, with 9 bases separating them. CDR1 SGHTA and CDR2 FQGTGA come from the germline V gene. The CDR3 contains 15 residues. CDR3 in amino acids: CASSLSRINTGELFF. Written as DNA, the CDR3 is TGTGCCAGCAGCTTATCGCGGATTAACACCGGGGAGCTGTTTTTT.

This clonotype was observed many times. The chain has TRBV5-8 and TRBJ2-3; D is tentatively TRBD1 or TRBD2 (6 bases each). Per germline, CDR1 SGHTS and CDR2 YDEGEE. Trimming left V 2 bases short and J 0 bases short, with 16 bases between. The CDR3 loop spans 17 amino acids. The CDR3 region is CASSLPPRGHSTDTQYF. The CDR3 bases are TGTGCCAGCAGCTTACCCCCCCGGGGGCACAGCACAGATACGCAGTATTTT.

The sample holds many counts of this clonotype. J is TRBJ2-1 and V is TRBV18, with 7 positions matching TRBD2. The CDR3 extends over 16 amino acids. Unmatched junction bases numbered 15, after V lost 3 bases and J lost 10 bases. Germline CDR1 KGHSH, CDR2 LQKENI. CDR3 DNA: TGTGCCAGCTCACCCACCTCTAGCGGTTCAGAGGGGGAGCAGTTCTTC. This translates into CASSPTSSGSEGEQFF.